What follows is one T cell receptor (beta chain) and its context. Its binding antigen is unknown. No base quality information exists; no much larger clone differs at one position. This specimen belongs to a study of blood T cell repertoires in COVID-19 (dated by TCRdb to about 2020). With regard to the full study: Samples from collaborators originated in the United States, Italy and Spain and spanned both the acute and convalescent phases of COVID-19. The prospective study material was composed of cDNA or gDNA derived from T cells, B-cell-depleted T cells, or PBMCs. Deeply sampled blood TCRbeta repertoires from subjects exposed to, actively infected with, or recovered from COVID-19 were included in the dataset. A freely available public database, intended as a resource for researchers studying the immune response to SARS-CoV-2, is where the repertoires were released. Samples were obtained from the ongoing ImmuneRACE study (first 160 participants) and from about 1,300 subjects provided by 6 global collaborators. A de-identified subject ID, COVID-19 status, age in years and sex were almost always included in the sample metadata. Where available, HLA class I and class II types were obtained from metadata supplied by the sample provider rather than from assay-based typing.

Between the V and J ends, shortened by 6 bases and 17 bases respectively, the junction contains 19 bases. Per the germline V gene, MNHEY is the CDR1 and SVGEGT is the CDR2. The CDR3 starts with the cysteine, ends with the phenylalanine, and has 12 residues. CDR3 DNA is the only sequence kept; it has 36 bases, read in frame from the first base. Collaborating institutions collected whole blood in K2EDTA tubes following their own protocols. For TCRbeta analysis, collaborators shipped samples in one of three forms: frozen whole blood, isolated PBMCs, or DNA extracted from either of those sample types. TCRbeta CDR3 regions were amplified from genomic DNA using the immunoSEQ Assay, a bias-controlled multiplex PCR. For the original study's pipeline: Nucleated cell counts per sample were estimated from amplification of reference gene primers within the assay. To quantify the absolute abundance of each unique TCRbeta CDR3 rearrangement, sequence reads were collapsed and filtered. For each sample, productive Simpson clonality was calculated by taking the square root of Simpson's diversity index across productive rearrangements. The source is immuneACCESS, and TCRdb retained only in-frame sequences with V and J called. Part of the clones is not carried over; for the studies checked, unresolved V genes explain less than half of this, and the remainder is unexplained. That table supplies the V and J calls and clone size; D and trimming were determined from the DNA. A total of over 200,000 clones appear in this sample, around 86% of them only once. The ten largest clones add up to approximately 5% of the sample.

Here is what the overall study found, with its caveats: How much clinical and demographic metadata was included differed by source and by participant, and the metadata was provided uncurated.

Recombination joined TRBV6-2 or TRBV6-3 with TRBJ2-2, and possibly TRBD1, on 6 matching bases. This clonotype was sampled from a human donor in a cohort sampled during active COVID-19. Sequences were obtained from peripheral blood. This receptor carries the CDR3 CASSPNTRGGFF. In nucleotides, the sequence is TGTGCCAGCAGCCCCAACACTAGAGGGGGATTTTTT.